This T cell receptor (beta chain) was identified during a study of beta chain features in type 1 diabetes. From germline, CDR1 is SGHRS and CDR2 YFSETQ. The CDR3 covers 15 residues. Germline trimming cut 0 bases from V and 7 bases from J; bases unmatched to any gene: 10. Since all of the isolated RNA was reverse transcribed, expressed TCRB transcripts were what got sequenced. Sequencing used immunoSEQ multiplex PCR; TCRdb keeps in-frame clones, though not all of them. Of approximately 250,000 clones listed, over 7.5% are singletons. The sample taken for sequencing was naive CD4+ T cells from blood. The clonotype was recovered from a woman aged 18-30 years in good health. The chain is built from TRBV5-1 and TRBJ2-7; 7 bases align to TRBD1. The CDR3 region has the DNA TGCGCCAGCAGCTTGGGACAGGGCCAACCGGGGGAGCAGTACTTC. Translation: CASSLGQGQPGEQYF.